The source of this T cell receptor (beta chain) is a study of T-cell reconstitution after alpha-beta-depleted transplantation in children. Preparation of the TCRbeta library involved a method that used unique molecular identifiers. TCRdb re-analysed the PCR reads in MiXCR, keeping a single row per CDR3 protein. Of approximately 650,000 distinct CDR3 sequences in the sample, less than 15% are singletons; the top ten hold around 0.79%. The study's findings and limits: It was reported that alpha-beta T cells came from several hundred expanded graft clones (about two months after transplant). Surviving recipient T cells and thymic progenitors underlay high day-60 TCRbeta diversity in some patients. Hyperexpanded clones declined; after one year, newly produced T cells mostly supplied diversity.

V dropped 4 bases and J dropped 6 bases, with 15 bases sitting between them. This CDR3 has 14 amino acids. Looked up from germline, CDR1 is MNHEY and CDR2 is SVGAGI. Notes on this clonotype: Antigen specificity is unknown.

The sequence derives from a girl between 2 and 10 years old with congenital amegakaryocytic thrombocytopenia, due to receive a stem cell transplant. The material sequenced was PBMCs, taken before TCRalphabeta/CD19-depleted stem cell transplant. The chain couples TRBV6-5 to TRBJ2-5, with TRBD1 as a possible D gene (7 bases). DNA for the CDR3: TGTGCCAGCAGTTCCATCTCAGGGGGGAAGACCCAGTACTTC. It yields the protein CASSSISGGKTQYF.